A single sample is the source of the 21 T cell receptor beta chains below, sequenced in a study of T cell responses to AZD1222 COVID-19 vaccine. The data were produced by immunoSEQ multiplex PCR, yet TCRdb's version contains in-frame clones alone and is incomplete. Of 65,000 to 90,000 clones in the sample, approximately 90% were seen once. This specimen consisted of peripheral blood, obtained 28 days after the second AZD1222 dose. The receptors shown here come from an adult who received the AZD1222 COVID-19 vaccine.

The chain uses TRBV27 and TRBJ1-1, with D perhaps matching TRBD1 (5 bases). The V gene lost 4 bases and the J gene lost 3 bases, with 18 bases spanning the gap. This CDR3 region has 16 residues. The germline gives CDR1 MNHEY, CDR2 SMNVEV (reference sequence). This CDR3 reads CASSYWGRGRYTEAFF. In nucleotides, the CDR3 is TGTGCCAGCAGTTATTGGGGAAGGGGCAGATACACTGAAGCTTTCTTT.

The CDR3 region has the DNA TGTGCCATCAGGCCCGGACAGGGAGGCACTGAAGCTTTCTTT. Translated: CAIRPGQGGTEAFF. The chain recombines TRBV10-3 with TRBJ1-1, with 8 positions matching TRBD1. V was clipped by 6 bases and J by 4 bases; unmatched bases: 7. CDR3 size: 14 residues. Germline values: CDR1 ENHRY, CDR2 SYGVKD.

The V gene is TRBV12-3 or TRBV12-4, the J gene TRBJ2-1; unclear D gene. This CDR3 region has 13 residues. V lost 2 bases to trimming and J lost 8 bases, with 10 bases between them. CDR3 sequence (DNA): TGTGCCAGCAGTTTACTCCAACAAGATGAGCAGTTCTTC. Amino acid sequence: CASSLLQQDEQFF.

The chain has TRBV6-5 and TRBJ2-7; TRBD2 aligns across 7 bases. Trimming at V came to 7 bases and at J to 2 bases, leaving 8 bases not matched to a gene. CDR1 and CDR2 from the germline V gene are MNHEY and SVGAGI. The length of the CDR3 is 14 residues. The CDR3 DNA reads TGTGCCAGCATTGGGACTATCTCTCCCTACGAGCAGTACTTC. It codes for CASIGTISPYEQYF.

The chain is built from TRBV7-9 and TRBJ1-1, with 9 bases that match TRBD1. With 8 bases clipped from V and 5 bases from J, the junction kept 12 bases outside the gene matches. The CDR3 has 15 amino acids. The germline V gene has CDR1 SEHNR and CDR2 FQNEAQ (reference sequence). Here the CDR3 DNA reads TGTGCCAGCGGCCTTGACAGGGGGACGAGTACTGAAGCTTTCTTT. This translates into CASGLDRGTSTEAFF.

The rearrangement joins TRBV2 to TRBJ1-5; tentatively, D is TRBD1 (5 bases). The CDR3 covers 13 residues. V was trimmed by 4 bases and J by 7 bases, leaving 11 bases between them. Germline CDR1 is SNHLY and CDR2 is FYNNEI. This chain's CDR3 is CASSGGVSQPQHF. Written as DNA, the CDR3 is TGTGCCAGCAGTGGGGGGGTGAGCCAGCCCCAGCATTTT.

The chain has TRBV4-2 and TRBJ2-1; D gene uncertain. Trimming cost V 1 base and J 4 bases, with 11 bases left between them. From germline, CDR1 is LGHNA and CDR2 YNFKEQ. CDR3 size: 15 residues. The CDR3 loop is CASSQARTVYNEQFF. CDR3 nucleotides: TGTGCCAGCAGCCAAGCAAGGACGGTTTACAATGAGCAGTTCTTC.

The genes are TRBV11-2 and TRBJ2-5, with 10 bases lining up with TRBD1. Trimming cost V 5 bases and J 3 bases; bases outside gene matches: 3. The CDR3 is made up of 14 amino acids. Germline lookup yields CDR1 SGHAT and CDR2 FQNNGV. This chain's CDR3 is CASSAGQGEETQYF. The DNA of the CDR3 is TGTGCCAGCAGCGCCGGACAGGGGGAAGAGACCCAGTACTTC.

The chain recombines TRBV13 with TRBJ1-2, with a tentative D call TRBD1 (6 bases). This CDR3 has 15 amino acids. CDR1 is PRHDT, CDR2 FYEKMQ, per germline (reference sequence). V lost 5 bases, J lost 1 base, and 14 bases lay in between. CDR3 in DNA: TGTGCCAGCAGCCCCTCGGGACACCATAACTATGGCTACACCTTC. Protein product: CASSPSGHHNYGYTF.

A word on this clone: The sample carries other DNA sequences with the same CDR3. The chain recombines TRBV18 with TRBJ2-3; D not certain. V was shortened by 0 bases and J by 0 bases, with 1 base between the two germline ends. This CDR3 contains 13 residues. Germline loops: CDR1 KGHSH, CDR2 LQKENI. The CDR3, as DNA: TGTGCCAGCTCACCACCTAGCACAGATACGCAGTATTTT. This gives the protein CASSPPSTDTQYF.

This chain joins TRBV5-5 and TRBJ1-1; possibly TRBD1 for D (5 bases). Germline values: CDR1 SGHKS, CDR2 YYEKEE (reference sequence). This CDR3 has 13 amino acids. Trimming pared 2 bases from V and 7 bases from J, leaving 12 bases between. The CDR3 here is CASSLPGGNEAFF. CDR3 coding DNA: TGTGCCAGCAGCTTACCCGGGGGGAATGAAGCTTTCTTT.

The rearrangement joins TRBV9 to TRBJ1-2; TRBD1 aligns across 10 bases. CDR3 length: 15 residues. The germline V gene has CDR1 SGDLS and CDR2 YYNGEE. The trim removed 4 bases at V and 4 bases at J, leaving 7 bases unmatched. The CDR3: CASSPGTGDSYGYTF. The CDR3 region has the DNA TGTGCCAGCAGCCCCGGGACAGGGGATAGCTATGGCTACACCTTC.

This clone was detected a few times. The genes are TRBV11-3 and TRBJ2-1; TRBD2 matches at 9 bases. Germline V gives CDR1 SGHNT, CDR2 YENEEA. Germline trimming cut 1 base from V and 1 base from J; bases unmatched to any gene: 5. There are 17 residues in the CDR3. CDR3 sequence reads: CASSLAKGLASYNEQFF. The CDR3 DNA reads as TGTGCCAGCAGCTTAGCCAAAGGACTAGCGTCCTACAATGAGCAGTTCTTC.

The J gene is TRBJ2-1, the V gene TRBV27; D remains unclear. Germline CDR1 and CDR2: MNHEY and SMNVEV (reference sequence). Trimming shortened V by 2 bases and J by 1 base, and 3 bases separated the two germline ends. CDR3 size: 13 residues. CDR3 sequence (DNA): TGTGCCAGCAGTTTAGGGTCCTACAATGAGCAGTTCTTC. This translates into CASSLGSYNEQFF.

The CDR3 bases are TGTGCCAGCCTTGGAGCGGGAGACAATGAGCAGTTCTTC. It codes for CASLGAGDNEQFF. The rearrangement links TRBV7-9 to TRBJ2-1; the match to TRBD2 covers 8 bases. This CDR3 has 13 residues. Per the germline V gene, CDR1 is SEHNR and CDR2 is FQNEAQ (reference sequence). V lost 8 bases and J lost 5; bases outside the gene matches: 5.

The genes are TRBV5-1 and TRBJ1-2; D may be TRBD1 (6 bases). The CDR3 loop spans 14 amino acids. V was shortened by 3 bases and J by 7 bases, with 16 bases between the two germline ends. Germline CDR1 reads SGHRS; CDR2 reads YFSETQ. CDR3 sequence: CASSYYPGGGGYTF. For the CDR3, the DNA is TGCGCCAGCAGCTACTACCCGGGAGGGGGTGGCTACACCTTC.

The rearrangement links TRBV6-5 to TRBJ2-7; D gene unclear. CDR3 length equals 14 residues. Per germline, CDR1 MNHEY and CDR2 SVGAGI. V was cut by 7 bases and J by 2 bases, with 15 bases left in between. CDR3 loop: CASIFPSRPYEQYF. CDR3 DNA sequence: TGTGCCAGCATTTTTCCTTCTCGACCCTACGAGCAGTACTTC.

The chain recombines TRBV7-2 with TRBJ2-7, with 11 positions matching TRBD2. This CDR3 region has 18 residues. From germline, CDR1 is SGHTA and CDR2 FQGNSA. Trimming cost V 1 base and J 6 bases; bases outside gene matches: 14. CDR3 loop: CASSLGFMSSSGRREQYF. The CDR3 DNA reads TGTGCCAGCAGCTTAGGGTTCATGTCGTCTAGCGGGAGGCGCGAGCAGTACTTC.

The table lists this clone with a count of one. This chain uses TRBV7-9 with TRBJ1-1; no reliable D call. Trimming took off 2 bases at V and 6 bases at J, with 10 bases between the two ends. This CDR3 is built from 13 residues. The germline CDR1 and CDR2 sequences are SEHNR and FQNEAQ (reference sequence). The CDR3 loop is CASSLSGWAEAFF. The CDR3 DNA reads as TGTGCCAGCAGCTTATCGGGGTGGGCTGAAGCTTTCTTT.

The chain employs TRBV5-1 and TRBJ1-3; D ambiguous. The CDR3 runs to 16 residues. The V end was cut by 4 bases, the J end by 0 bases, with 14 bases between. Germline V gene data show CDR1 as SGHRS and CDR2 as YFSETQ. In DNA, the CDR3 is TGCGCCAGCAGCGTGAACAGCGCCGACTCTGGAAACACCATATATTTT. Translating it yields CASSVNSADSGNTIYF. The full variable domain, rest sourced from reference TRBV5-1 and TRBJ1-3, is KAGVTQTPRYLIKTRGQQVTLSCSPISGHRSVSWYQQTPGQGLQFLFEYFSETQRNKGNFPGRFSGRQFSNSRSEMNVSTLELGDSALYLCASSVNSADSGNTIYFGEGSWLTVV.

This clone was counted between two and nine times. The J gene is TRBJ2-7, the V gene TRBV15, with D perhaps TRBD1 (5 bases). This CDR3 has 14 residues. V was clipped by 2 bases and J by 7 bases, with 15 bases between them. Germline loops: CDR1 LNHNV, CDR2 YYDKDF (reference sequence). For the CDR3, the DNA is TGTGCCACCAGCAGATCTGACAGATCCTGGGAGCAGTACTTC. Translating it yields CATSRSDRSWEQYF.